These 32 T cell receptor beta chains share one sample of origin, sequenced in a study of blood T cell repertoires in COVID-19. This table comes from immunoSEQ multiplex PCR, and its TCRdb copy is limited to in-frame clones, with some not included. The sample records 85,000 to 100,000 clones, just over 90% being singletons. Sequencing was performed on peripheral blood. The receptors were gathered from a man in his fifties or sixties with acute or convalescent COVID-19.

The V gene is TRBV6-5, the J gene TRBJ1-2; a weak D match, TRBD1 (5 bases). This CDR3 has 14 residues. Trimming removed 6 bases from V and 6 bases from J, with 17 bases in between. Germline CDR1 reads MNHEY; CDR2 reads SVGAGI. CDR3 loop: CASRRFTGNDGYTF. DNA for the CDR3: TGTGCCAGCAGACGCTTTACAGGAAACGATGGCTACACCTTC.

The chain is built from TRBV19 and TRBJ1-5; 11 bases are a match to TRBD1. The CDR3 is 17 amino acids. Germline values: CDR1 LNHDA, CDR2 SQIVND (reference sequence). The junction had 8 bases not matched to a gene; V was cut back by 5 bases and J by 2 bases. CDR3 coding DNA: TGTGCCAGTAGTGCCGGGACAGGGGGTATAGGCAATCAGCCCCAGCATTTT. Translation gives CASSAGTGGIGNQPQHF. Drawing the rest from reference TRBV19 and TRBJ1-5, the complete variable domain is DGGITQSPKYLFRKEGQNVTLSCEQNLNHDAMYWYRQDPGQGLRLIYYSQIVNDFQKGDIAEGYSVSREKKESFPLTVTSAQKNPTAFYLCASSAGTGGIGNQPQHFGDGTRLSIL.

The gene calls are TRBV7-9 and TRBJ1-1, with D possibly being TRBD1 (5 bases). Deletions cut 1 base from V and 3 bases from J, with 15 bases between. Germline CDR1 is SEHNR and CDR2 is FQNEAQ (reference sequence). The CDR3 is 16 residues long. CDR3 residues: CASSLVEGKPYTEAFF. DNA for the CDR3: TGTGCCAGCAGCTTAGTGGAGGGGAAACCGTACACTGAAGCTTTCTTT.

The rearrangement uses TRBV7-8 and TRBJ1-1, with a possible D match to TRBD1 (6 bases). Germline CDR1 reads SGHVS; CDR2 reads FQNEAQ. The CDR3 length is 16 residues. V lost 8 bases to trimming and J lost 8 bases, with 27 bases between them. CDR3 in amino acids: CASARLQGTQDSEAFF. CDR3 nucleotides: TGTGCCAGCGCCCGCCTGCAGGGGACACAGGACTCCGAAGCTTTCTTT.

The chain carries TRBV18 and TRBJ1-2, with a weak D call TRBD1 (6 bases). This CDR3 contains 13 residues. Germline V gene data show CDR1 as KGHSH and CDR2 as LQKENI. The V end was cut by 3 bases, the J end by 6 bases, with 11 bases between. The CDR3 DNA follows: TGTGCCAGCTCACCGGCAGGGGATGATGGCTACACCTTC. Protein sequence: CASSPAGDDGYTF.

The chain couples TRBV29-1 to TRBJ1-1; D is undetermined. Germline CDR1 is SQVTM and CDR2 is ANQGSEA. The germline V and J ends were trimmed by 7 bases and 0 bases, with 12 bases remaining between them. The CDR3 sequence is 13 residues long. The CDR3, as DNA: TGCAGCGCCAGCGGATACATGAACACTGAAGCTTTCTTT. Translating gives CSASGYMNTEAFF.

The chain couples TRBV10-3 to TRBJ1-2, with D maybe TRBD1 (6 bases). There are 15 residues in the CDR3. V shed 3 bases and J shed 0 bases, with 11 bases lying between them. The germline V gene encodes CDR1 ENHRY and CDR2 SYGVKD. Here the CDR3 reads CAISEDRNANYGYTF. CDR3 bases: TGTGCCATCAGTGAAGACAGGAACGCTAACTATGGCTACACCTTC.

V usage is TRBV5-1 and J usage is TRBJ1-1; 8 bases line up with TRBD1. Germline values: CDR1 SGHRS, CDR2 YFSETQ. This CDR3 has 15 residues. V lost 2 bases, J lost 2 bases, and 5 bases stayed unmatched. CDR3 bases: TGCGCCAGCAGCTTTACCGGGACAGGAAACACTGAAGCTTTCTTT. Protein sequence: CASSFTGTGNTEAFF.

The V gene is TRBV6-5, the J gene TRBJ2-7, with 7 bases fitting TRBD1. This CDR3 comprises 15 residues. Germline V gene data show CDR1 as MNHEY and CDR2 as SVGAGI. With V trimmed by 5 bases and J by 6 bases, 13 bases remained unmatched. The chain's CDR3 is CASSPPGTDPAEQYF. CDR3 DNA sequence: TGTGCCAGCAGTCCGCCCGGGACAGACCCTGCCGAGCAGTACTTC.

The J gene is TRBJ2-1, the V gene TRBV19; TRBD2 agrees at 9 bases. This CDR3 spans 21 amino acids. The germline V gene has CDR1 LNHDA and CDR2 SQIVND (reference sequence). The V gene end was trimmed by 3 bases and the J gene end by 4 bases; junction bases not matched to a gene: 22. In DNA form, the CDR3 reads TGTGCCAGTAGTATCCCTACTGGAGCGGGGGGTCCCCCTCCCCTTTACAATGAGCAGTTCTTC. Translated: CASSIPTGAGGPPPLYNEQFF.

V is TRBV3-1 (or the pseudogene TRBV3-2) and J is TRBJ1-2; 9 bases fit TRBD1. The CDR3 is made up of 13 amino acids. The V gene's germline CDR1 is LGHDT and CDR2 YNNKEL (reference sequence). After removal of 6 bases from V and 8 bases from J, the junction contained 7 bases not matched to a gene. The CDR3 DNA is TGTGCCAGCAGTTCGACAGGGGGAGGCGGCTACACCTTC. Encoded protein: CASSSTGGGGYTF.

The J gene is TRBJ1-5, the V gene TRBV6-6, with D perhaps matching TRBD1 (6 bases). The germline V gene encodes CDR1 MNHNY and CDR2 SVGAGI (reference sequence). V dropped 2 bases and J dropped 0 bases, with 11 bases sitting between them. The CDR3 has 16 amino acids. CDR3 region: CASSYGGGDSNQPQHF. As DNA, the CDR3 is TGTGCCAGCAGTTACGGGGGCGGAGATAGCAATCAGCCCCAGCATTTT.

This clone turned up a few times. This chain joins TRBV7-8 and TRBJ2-5, with 12 bases identical to TRBD1. V lost 0 bases, J lost 4 bases, and 3 bases stayed unmatched. The CDR3 sequence is 16 residues long. Germline lookup yields CDR1 SGHVS and CDR2 FQNEAQ. CDR3 coding DNA: TGTGCCAGCAGCTTAGCGCGGGACAGGGGGCGAGAGACCCAGTACTTC. Amino acids: CASSLARDRGRETQYF.

The chain has TRBV6-5 and TRBJ1-6, with 9 positions matching TRBD1. Germline V gene lookup returns CDR1 MNHEY and CDR2 SVGAGI. Trimming at V came to 6 bases and at J to 7 bases, leaving 7 bases not matched to a gene. CDR3 length equals 15 residues. CDR3 nucleotide sequence: TGTGCCAGCAGGAAACAGGGGGCTCAAAATTCACCCCTCCACTTT. Amino acid sequence: CASRKQGAQNSPLHF.

V gene TRBV7-2 combines with J gene TRBJ2-3, with 8 bases aligning to TRBD2. The junction had 5 bases not matched to a gene; V was cut back by 5 bases and J by 1 base. Germline V lookup: CDR1 SGHTA, CDR2 FQGNSA. This CDR3 is 15 amino acids long. The DNA for the CDR3 is TGTGCCAGCAGCCCACTAGCGGTCCGCACAGATACGCAGTATTTT. This translates into CASSPLAVRTDTQYF.

V gene TRBV9 combines with J gene TRBJ1-2; 7 nucleotides line up with TRBD1. The CDR3 has 18 residues. The V gene end was trimmed by 0 bases and the J gene end by 3 bases; junction bases not matched to a gene: 14. From germline, CDR1 is SGDLS and CDR2 YYNGEE. DNA for the CDR3: TGTGCCAGCAGCGTAGGAAGCCGGATAGGGGGCTTTTACTATGGCTACACCTTC. Translation gives CASSVGSRIGGFYYGYTF.

The J gene is TRBJ2-7, the V gene TRBV5-4, with 8 positions matching TRBD1. V lost 3 bases and J lost 8; bases outside the gene matches: 10. Germline V gene sequence: CDR1 SGHNT, CDR2 YYREEE (reference sequence). The length of the CDR3 is 14 residues. The CDR3 loop is CASSSQGASTQQYF. CDR3 bases: TGTGCCAGCAGCTCCCAGGGGGCTAGTACGCAGCAGTACTTC.

CDR3 in DNA: TGTCGGCAGGCTCCCTCCTATGGCTACACCTTC. Its translation is CRQAPSYGYTF. V usage is TRBV6-6 and J usage is TRBJ1-2; no clear D. The CDR3 spans 11 residues. CDR1 and CDR2 (germline): MNHNY, SVGAGI (reference sequence).

This chain joins TRBV5-4 and TRBJ1-3, with D hard to call. Germline values: CDR1 SGHNT, CDR2 YYREEE (reference sequence). This CDR3 region has 14 residues. V lost 3 bases, J lost 1 base, and 8 bases lay in between. CDR3 nucleotide sequence: TGTGCCAGCAGCTACAGTGGTTCTGGAAACACCATATATTTT. It yields the protein CASSYSGSGNTIYF.

The chain has TRBV19 and TRBJ1-2; D is perhaps TRBD1 (5 bases). Deletions cut 0 bases from V and 8 bases from J, with 13 bases between. This CDR3 comprises 14 residues. Germline V gene data show CDR1 as LNHDA and CDR2 as SQIVND (reference sequence). CDR3 nucleotide sequence: TGTGCCAGTAGTATAGATCACAGGTCGTGGGGCTACACCTTC. Residues: CASSIDHRSWGYTF.

This chain joins TRBV7-2 and TRBJ2-3; no reliable D call. V lost 6 bases and J lost 3, with 7 bases in between. This CDR3 has 12 amino acids. Germline CDR1 SGHTA, CDR2 FQGNSA. The DNA for the CDR3 is TGTGCCAGCAGTGGTAGAACAGATACGCAGTATTTT. This translates into CASSGRTDTQYF.

CDR3 region: CASSLATISGNTIYF. CDR3 DNA sequence: TGTGCCAGCAGCTTGGCCACAATCTCTGGAAACACCATATATTTT. The chain uses TRBV5-4 and TRBJ1-3; unclear D gene. CDR3 length equals 15 residues. The ends were cut back, 0 bases at V and 0 bases at J, with 7 bases in the middle. From germline, CDR1 is SGHNT and CDR2 YYREEE (reference sequence).

This clone has a single count. The V call is TRBV7-9, the J call TRBJ2-1, with D possibly matching TRBD2 (6 bases). The germline V and J ends were trimmed by 5 bases and 0 bases, with 14 bases remaining between them. The CDR3 runs to 16 residues. Germline CDR1 reads SEHNR; CDR2 reads FQNEAQ (reference sequence). This chain's CDR3 is CASSTPTGGSYNEQFF. Written as DNA, the CDR3 is TGTGCCAGCAGCACACCAACCGGGGGCTCCTACAATGAGCAGTTCTTC.

This clone was found once. The chain has TRBV7-2 and TRBJ1-1; unclear D gene. Deletions cut 2 bases from V and 11 bases from J, with 21 bases between. The CDR3 is made up of 15 amino acids. Germline V lookup: CDR1 SGHTA, CDR2 FQGNSA. In nucleotides, the CDR3 is TGTGCCAGCAGCTTATACAGTGCGGGCACTATGGTGGCTTTCTTT. It encodes CASSLYSAGTMVAFF.

The chain is built from TRBV12-3 or TRBV12-4 and TRBJ1-1, with 9 bases aligning to TRBD1. Trimming took 8 bases from V and 7 from J; bases not matched to a gene: 8. This CDR3 is 13 amino acids long. Here the CDR3 reads CASLDRGTVEAFF. As DNA, the CDR3 is TGTGCCAGCTTAGACAGGGGGACTGTTGAAGCTTTCTTT.

This clone was recorded once. The chain employs TRBV7-9 and TRBJ1-2; D ambiguous. Trimming pared 6 bases from V and 8 bases from J, leaving 16 bases between. The CDR3 has 13 amino acids. In germline, CDR1 is SEHNR, CDR2 FQNEAQ (reference sequence). This CDR3 is CASSRRGLGGYTF. CDR3 sequence (DNA): TGTGCCAGCAGTCGCCGCGGGCTGGGGGGCTACACCTTC.

This clone came up a few times. This chain uses TRBV5-6 with TRBJ1-5; 7 positions agree with TRBD1. This CDR3 has 12 residues. The V gene end was trimmed by 3 bases and the J gene end by 7 bases; junction bases not matched to a gene: 1. Germline CDR1 reads SGHDT; CDR2 reads YYEEEE. The CDR3 loop reads CASSSQGQPQHF. The CDR3 nucleotides are TGTGCCAGCAGCTCACAGGGGCAGCCCCAGCATTTT.

This chain uses TRBV5-1 with TRBJ1-1; 7 bases align to TRBD1. The germline V gene encodes CDR1 SGHRS and CDR2 YFSETQ. The CDR3 runs 14 residues. Trimming cost V 4 bases and J 4 bases; bases outside gene matches: 7. The chain's CDR3 is CASSVGDRATEAFF. CDR3 DNA: TGCGCCAGCAGCGTAGGAGACAGGGCCACTGAAGCTTTCTTT.

The V and J genes are TRBV2 and TRBJ2-5; TRBD2 matches at 7 bases. The CDR3 has 15 residues. The V gene end was trimmed by 4 bases and the J gene end by 0 bases; junction bases not matched to a gene: 5. Per the germline V gene, CDR1 is SNHLY and CDR2 is FYNNEI. Here the CDR3 reads CASSGGGTNQETQYF. CDR3 DNA sequence: TGTGCCAGCAGTGGTGGTGGGACTAACCAAGAGACCCAGTACTTC.

This sequence joins TRBV27 and TRBJ1-5; D possibly corresponds to TRBD1 (6 bases). CDR3 length equals 15 residues. Germline CDR1 reads MNHEY; CDR2 reads SMNVEV (reference sequence). V lost 3 bases, J lost 4 bases, and 13 bases lay in between. The chain's CDR3 is CASSFLTGKNQPQHF. The CDR3 DNA sequence: TGTGCCAGCAGTTTTTTGACAGGCAAGAATCAGCCCCAGCATTTT.

This clone is a singleton in its sample. This chain joins TRBV3-1 (or the pseudogene TRBV3-2) and TRBJ1-1; 8 bases are a match to TRBD1. Germline V gene sequence: CDR1 LGHDT, CDR2 YNNKEL (reference sequence). The CDR3 has 13 residues. V shed 10 bases, J shed 3 bases, and the junction held 7 bases outside the gene matches. CDR3: CATTDREDTEAFF. The CDR3 DNA reads as TGTGCCACTACGGACAGGGAGGACACTGAAGCTTTCTTT.

The gene calls are TRBV30 and TRBJ1-6; TRBD1 agrees at 7 bases. Germline V gene data show CDR1 as GTSNPN and CDR2 as SVGIG (reference sequence). The V segment lost 2 bases and the J segment 8 bases; nucleotides outside the gene matches: 3. This CDR3 contains 13 residues. CDR3 nucleotides: TGTGCCTGGAGTCGACAGGGAGATTCACCCCTCCACTTT. This sequence encodes CAWSRQGDSPLHF.